The 10 T cell receptor beta chains below were found in one sample sequenced in a study of technical replicates of blood from a handful of donors. The protocol was immunoSEQ multiplex PCR, while the TCRdb copy is restricted to in-frame clones and leaves out a portion. The sample includes about 84,000 clones, just under 95% of them seen just once. Sequenced input: T cells isolated from PBMCs. The receptors come from a human donor in good health.

The CDR3 nucleotides read TGTGCCACCAGCAGAGATCAGGGGGGCGGAGTTACCTTC. The encoded protein is CATSRDQGGGVTF. V and J are TRBV15 and TRBJ1-2; 7 bases are shared with TRBD1. Trimming at V came to 0 bases and at J to 14 bases, leaving 9 bases not matched to a gene. CDR3 size: 13 residues. The germline gives CDR1 LNHNV, CDR2 YYDKDF (reference sequence).

This chain links TRBV28 with TRBJ1-2; the match to TRBD1 covers 8 bases. Trimming cost V 8 bases and J 7 bases; bases outside gene matches: 9. The CDR3 extends over 13 amino acids. CDR1 MDHEN and CDR2 SYDVKM come from the germline V gene. CDR3: CASYHGQGGGYTF. The DNA of the CDR3 is TGTGCCAGCTACCACGGACAGGGCGGTGGCTACACCTTC.

The chain joins TRBV9 to TRBJ2-7, with D possibly TRBD1 on 5 matching bases. The CDR3 loop spans 13 amino acids. V lost 1 base, J lost 5 bases, and 10 bases lay in between. CDR1 is SGDLS, CDR2 YYNGEE, per germline. DNA of the CDR3: TGTGCCAGCAGCGTATCAGGGTTCCACGAGCAGTACTTC. It codes for CASSVSGFHEQYF. The full variable domain, in which reference TRBV9 and TRBJ2-7 provide the parts outside the CDR3, is DSGVTQTPKHLITATGQRVTLRCSPRSGDLSVYWYQQSLDQGLQFLIQYYNGEERAKGNILERFSAQQFPDLHSELNLSSLELGDSALYFCASSVSGFHEQYFGPGTRLTVT.

This rearrangement joins TRBV25-1 to TRBJ2-1, with D uncertain. The CDR3 spans 13 residues. V was trimmed by 3 bases and J by 3 bases, leaving 6 bases between them. CDR1 is MGHDK and CDR2 is SYGVNS in the germline V gene. The CDR3 coding sequence is TGTGCCAGCAGTGACCCCAACTACAATGAGCAGTTCTTC. Amino acids: CASSDPNYNEQFF.

The chain couples TRBV19 to TRBJ2-7; D is perhaps TRBD2 (6 bases). CDR1 is LNHDA, CDR2 SQIVND, per germline (reference sequence). The germline V and J ends were trimmed by 5 bases and 2 bases, with 13 bases remaining between them. This CDR3 has 14 amino acids. The CDR3 loop reads CASSVGLGPYEQYF. In nucleotides, the CDR3 is TGTGCCAGTAGTGTGGGACTTGGCCCCTACGAGCAGTACTTC.

V is TRBV7-8 and J is TRBJ1-1, with D unresolved. The length of the CDR3 is 13 residues. CDR1 and CDR2 from the germline V gene are SGHVS and FQNEAQ. The germline V and J ends were trimmed by 8 bases and 4 bases, with 14 bases remaining between them. In DNA form, the CDR3 reads TGTGCCAGCCGCGGGGATGGCCGCACTGAAGCTTTCTTT. Amino acids: CASRGDGRTEAFF.

V and J are TRBV10-1 and TRBJ2-7; 9 bases fit TRBD1. This CDR3 region has 13 residues. After removal of 8 bases from V and 6 bases from J, the junction contained 8 bases not matched to a gene. CDR1 is WNHNN and CDR2 is SYGVQD in the germline V gene (reference sequence). This CDR3 reads CASPGTGCSEQYF. The CDR3 DNA is TGCGCCAGCCCGGGGACAGGGTGCTCCGAGCAGTACTTC.

The genes are TRBV7-9 and TRBJ1-2; D gene ambiguous. Germline CDR1 SEHNR, CDR2 FQNEAQ (reference sequence). The V and J ends lost 7 bases and 1 base respectively, with 7 bases between them. CDR3 length equals 12 residues. CDR3 protein: CASIGINYGYTF. Here the CDR3 DNA reads TGTGCCAGCATCGGTATTAACTATGGCTACACCTTC. Filled out from reference TRBV7-9 and TRBJ1-2, the complete variable domain reads DTGVSQNPRHKITKRGQNVTFRCDPISEHNRLYWYRQTLGQGPEFLTYFQNEAQLEKSRLLSDRFSAERPKGSFSTLEIQRTEQGDSAMYLCASIGINYGYTFGSGTRLTVV.

CDR3 region: CASSYSGLGNNEQFF. CDR3 sequence (DNA): TGTGCCAGCAGTTACTCGGGACTAGGCAACAATGAGCAGTTCTTC. This chain joins TRBV6-5 and TRBJ2-1, with 8 positions matching TRBD2. Unmatched junction bases numbered 3, after V lost 0 bases and J lost 5 bases. Germline assignment: CDR1 MNHEY and CDR2 SVGAGI. This CDR3 contains 15 residues.

The chain joins TRBV30 to TRBJ2-7, with D tentatively TRBD2 (5 bases). V was pared by 8 bases and J by 3 bases, with 20 bases between. The CDR3 consists of 14 residues. Germline lookup yields CDR1 GTSNPN and CDR2 SVGIG (reference sequence). The CDR3 is CAPSRVLGFYEQYF. The DNA for the CDR3 is TGTGCCCCTAGTCGGGTACTAGGTTTCTACGAGCAGTACTTC.